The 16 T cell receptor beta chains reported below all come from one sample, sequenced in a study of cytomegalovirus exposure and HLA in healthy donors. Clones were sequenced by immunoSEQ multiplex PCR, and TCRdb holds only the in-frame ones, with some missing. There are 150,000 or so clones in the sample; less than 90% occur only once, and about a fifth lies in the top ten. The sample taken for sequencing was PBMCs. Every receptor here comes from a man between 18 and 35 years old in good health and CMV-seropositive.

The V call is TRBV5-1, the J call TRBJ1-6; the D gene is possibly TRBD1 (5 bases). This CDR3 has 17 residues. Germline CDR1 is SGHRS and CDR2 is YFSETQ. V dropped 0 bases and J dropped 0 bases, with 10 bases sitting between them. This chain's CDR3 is CASSLARGSSYNSPLHF. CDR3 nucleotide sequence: TGCGCCAGCAGCTTGGCGCGGGGGAGCTCCTATAATTCACCCCTCCACTTT.

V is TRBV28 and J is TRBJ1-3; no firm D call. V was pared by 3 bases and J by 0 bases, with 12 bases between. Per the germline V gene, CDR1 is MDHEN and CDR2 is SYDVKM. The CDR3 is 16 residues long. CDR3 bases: TGTGCCAGCAGTTTTGGTTACGGTATCTCTGGAAACACCATATATTTT. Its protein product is CASSFGYGISGNTIYF.

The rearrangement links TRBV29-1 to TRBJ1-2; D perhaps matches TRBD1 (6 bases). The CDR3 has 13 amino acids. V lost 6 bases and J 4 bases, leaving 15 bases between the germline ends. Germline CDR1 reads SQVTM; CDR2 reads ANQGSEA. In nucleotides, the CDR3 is TGCAGCGTCGCAACCCAGGGGACCTATGGCTACACCTTC. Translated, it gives CSVATQGTYGYTF. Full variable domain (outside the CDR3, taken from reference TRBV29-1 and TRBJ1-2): SAVISQKPSRDICQRGTSLTIQCQVDSQVTMMFWYRQQPGQSLTLIATANQGSEATYESGFVIDKFPISRPNLTFSTLTVSNMSPEDSSIYLCSVATQGTYGYTFGSGTRLTVV.

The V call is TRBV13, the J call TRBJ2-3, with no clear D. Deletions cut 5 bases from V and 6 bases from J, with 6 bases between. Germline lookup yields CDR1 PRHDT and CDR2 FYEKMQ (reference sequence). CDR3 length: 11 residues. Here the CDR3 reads CASSARDTQYF. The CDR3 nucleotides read TGTGCCAGCAGCGCCCGGGATACGCAGTATTTT.

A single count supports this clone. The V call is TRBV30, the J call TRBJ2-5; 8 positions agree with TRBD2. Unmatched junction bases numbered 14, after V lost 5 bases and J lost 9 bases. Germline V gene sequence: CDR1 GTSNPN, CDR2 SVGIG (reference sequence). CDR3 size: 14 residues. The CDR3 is CAWGRGGHTSSQYF. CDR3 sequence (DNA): TGTGCCTGGGGCCGGGGGGGGCACACCAGTTCCCAGTACTTC. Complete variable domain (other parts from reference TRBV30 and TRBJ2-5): SQTIHQWPATLVQPVGSPLSLECTVEGTSNPNLYWYRQAAGRGLQLLFYSVGIGQISSEVPQNLSASRPQDRQFILSSKKLLLSDSGFYLCAWGRGGHTSSQYFGPGTRLLVL.

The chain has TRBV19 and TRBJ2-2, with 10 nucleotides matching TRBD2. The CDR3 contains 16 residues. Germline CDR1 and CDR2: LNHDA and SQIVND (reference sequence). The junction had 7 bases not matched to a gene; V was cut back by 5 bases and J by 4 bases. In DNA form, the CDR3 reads TGTGCCAGTAGTCCCCTAGCGGGAGCAGGCACCGGGGAGCTGTTTTTT. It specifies CASSPLAGAGTGELFF.

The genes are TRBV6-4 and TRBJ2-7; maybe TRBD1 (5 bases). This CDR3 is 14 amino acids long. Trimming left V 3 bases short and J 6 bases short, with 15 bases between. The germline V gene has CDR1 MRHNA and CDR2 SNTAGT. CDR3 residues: CASSETQGLGEQYF. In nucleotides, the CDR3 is TGTGCCAGCAGTGAGACGCAGGGTTTAGGCGAGCAGTACTTC.

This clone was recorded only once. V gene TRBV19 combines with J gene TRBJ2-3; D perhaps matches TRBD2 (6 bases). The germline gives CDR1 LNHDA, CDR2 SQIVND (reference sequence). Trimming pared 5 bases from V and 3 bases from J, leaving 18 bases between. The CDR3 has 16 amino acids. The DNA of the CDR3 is TGTGCCAGTAGTCTCGGAGCCGGGAGAGGGACAGATACGCAGTATTTT. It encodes CASSLGAGRGTDTQYF. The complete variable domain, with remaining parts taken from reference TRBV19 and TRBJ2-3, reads DGGITQSPKYLFRKEGQNVTLSCEQNLNHDAMYWYRQDPGQGLRLIYYSQIVNDFQKGDIAEGYSVSREKKESFPLTVTSAQKNPTAFYLCASSLGAGRGTDTQYFGPGTRLTVL.

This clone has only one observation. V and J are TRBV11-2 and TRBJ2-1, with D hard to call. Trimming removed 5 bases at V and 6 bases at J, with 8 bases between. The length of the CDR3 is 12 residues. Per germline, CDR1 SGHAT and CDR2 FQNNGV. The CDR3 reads CASSRVSNEQFF. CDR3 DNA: TGTGCCAGCAGCCGGGTCAGCAATGAGCAGTTCTTC.

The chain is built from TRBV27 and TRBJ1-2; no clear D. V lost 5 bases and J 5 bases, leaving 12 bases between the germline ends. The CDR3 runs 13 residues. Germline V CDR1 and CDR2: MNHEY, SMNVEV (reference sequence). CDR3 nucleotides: TGTGCCAGCAGTCCTATGAACAGATATGGCTACACCTTC. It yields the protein CASSPMNRYGYTF.

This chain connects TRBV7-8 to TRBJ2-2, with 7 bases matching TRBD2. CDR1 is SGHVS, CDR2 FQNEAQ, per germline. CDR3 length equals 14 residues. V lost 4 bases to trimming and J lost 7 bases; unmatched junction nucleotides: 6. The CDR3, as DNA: TGTGCCAGCAGCTCCGGCCGGGGGGACGGGGAGCTGTTTTTT. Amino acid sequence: CASSSGRGDGELFF.

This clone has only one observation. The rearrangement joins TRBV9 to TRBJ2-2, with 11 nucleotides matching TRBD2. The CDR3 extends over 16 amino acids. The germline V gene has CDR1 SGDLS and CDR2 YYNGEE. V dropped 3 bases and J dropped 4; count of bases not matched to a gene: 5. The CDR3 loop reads CASSGLAGPATGELFF. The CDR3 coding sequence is TGTGCCAGCAGCGGACTAGCGGGGCCCGCCACCGGGGAGCTGTTTTTT.

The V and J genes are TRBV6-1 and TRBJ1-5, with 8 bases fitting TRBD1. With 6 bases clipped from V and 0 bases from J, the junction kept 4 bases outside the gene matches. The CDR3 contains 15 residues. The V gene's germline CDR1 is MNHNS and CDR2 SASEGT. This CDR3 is CASRGQAISNQPQHF. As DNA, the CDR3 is TGTGCCAGCAGGGGACAGGCCATTAGCAATCAGCCCCAGCATTTT.

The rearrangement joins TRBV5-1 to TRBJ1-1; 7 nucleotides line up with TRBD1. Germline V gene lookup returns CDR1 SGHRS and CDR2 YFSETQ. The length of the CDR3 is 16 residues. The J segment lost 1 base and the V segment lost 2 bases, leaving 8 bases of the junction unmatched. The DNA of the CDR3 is TGCGCCAGCAGCTTCAGGGGGTCCAAGAGGAACACTGAAGCTTTCTTT. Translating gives CASSFRGSKRNTEAFF. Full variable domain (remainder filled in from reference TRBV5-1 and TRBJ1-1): KAGVTQTPRYLIKTRGQQVTLSCSPISGHRSVSWYQQTPGQGLQFLFEYFSETQRNKGNFPGRFSGRQFSNSRSEMNVSTLELGDSALYLCASSFRGSKRNTEAFFGQGTRLTVV.

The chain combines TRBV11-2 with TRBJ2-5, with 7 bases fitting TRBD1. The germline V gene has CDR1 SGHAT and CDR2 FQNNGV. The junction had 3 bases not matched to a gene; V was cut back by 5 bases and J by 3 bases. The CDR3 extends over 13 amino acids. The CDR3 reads CASSVGTEETQYF. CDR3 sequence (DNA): TGTGCCAGCAGCGTTGGGACAGAAGAGACCCAGTACTTC.

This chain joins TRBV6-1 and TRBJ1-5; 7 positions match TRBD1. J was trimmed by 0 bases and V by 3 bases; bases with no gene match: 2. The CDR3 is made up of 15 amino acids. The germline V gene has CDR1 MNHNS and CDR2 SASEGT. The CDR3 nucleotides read TGTGCCAGCAGTGAGGACAGGACTAGCAATCAGCCCCAGCATTTT. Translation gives CASSEDRTSNQPQHF.